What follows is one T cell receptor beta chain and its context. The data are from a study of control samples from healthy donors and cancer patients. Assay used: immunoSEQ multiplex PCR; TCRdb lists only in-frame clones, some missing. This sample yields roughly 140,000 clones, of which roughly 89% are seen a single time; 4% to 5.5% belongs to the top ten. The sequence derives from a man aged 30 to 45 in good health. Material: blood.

CDR3 sequence reads: CASSRLAGRTGELFF. The CDR3 region has the DNA TGTGCCAGCAGCAGACTAGCGGGAAGAACCGGGGAGCTGTTTTTT. This chain links TRBV7-9 with TRBJ2-2; 11 nucleotides align to TRBD2. CDR3 size: 15 residues. V was clipped by 5 bases and J by 5 bases; unmatched bases: 4. The V gene's germline CDR1 is SEHNR and CDR2 FQNEAQ (reference sequence). The full variable domain, rest sourced from reference TRBV7-9 and TRBJ2-2, is DTGVSQNPRHKITKRGQNVTFRCDPISEHNRLYWYRQTLGQGPEFLTYFQNEAQLEKSRLLSDRFSAERPKGSFSTLEIQRTEQGDSAMYLCASSRLAGRTGELFFGEGSRLTVL.